Given below is one TCR beta chain in context. The antigen it binds to is not known. There are no base qualities to consult, and no much larger clone falls within one base. This sample was included in a study of CD8+CD57+ T cells in acquired aplastic anemia (dated by TCRdb to the late 2010s). Describing the broader study: A mean of approximately 3 ug of DNA, ranging from roughly 0.17 to 30 ug, was extracted from sorted CD4+ and CD8+ cells. A CD8+CD57+ expansion meant a frequency higher than the mean frequency seen in healthy subjects. The full study reports these points: CD8+ Simpson's diversity did not differ significantly between patients and healthy controls (P=0.060). Although some 28 CD8+ CDR3 sequences were shared by patients and controls, these sequences appeared highly expressed in patients and within the immunodominant clones of patients.

Genomic DNA was used as template for profiling of TCR beta VDJ combinations and CDR3 sequences. An Illumina HiSeq 2000 was the platform used for TCR repertoire sequencing. The paper's processing steps were these. Repertoire assessment relied on Simpson's diversity index, CDR3 size and DJ length profiles, and TRBV/TRBJ rearrangement plots. The most abundant DNA sequence in the deep sequencing data was defined as the immunodominant clone. CDR3 amino acid sequences were checked for sharing across subjects and were also compared against the VDJdb database and published repertoires. TCRdb redid the processing of the public reads, applying fastp at Q25 and MiXCR, and retained in-frame beta chains. Here each entry gathers all rows of one CDR3 protein and keeps the most common genes and DNA. TCRdb assigned the V and J calls; the authors' analysis was not used. For this sample there are more than 150,000 distinct CDR3 sequences; approximately 50% appear just once. The leading ten clones occupy around a tenth of the sample.

Expansion of CD8+CD57+ cells had been shown by flow cytometry in the patients chosen for sequencing. Severe acquired aplastic anemia was diagnosed in all patients according to International Study of Aplastic Anemia and Agranulocytosis and Camitta criteria. No therapy had been received by the patients at the time of blood sampling. In the study, sorted CD4+ and CD8+ blood T cells from patients with severe aplastic anemia and from healthy subjects underwent deep sequencing of TCR repertoires. Patients were enrolled in the USA under clinicaltrials.gov protocols 00001620, 01623167, 00001397, 00071045, 00081523 and 00961064. Ficoll-Paque density gradient centrifugation was used to isolate peripheral blood mononuclear cells. Before DNA was extracted, CD4+ and CD8+ T cells were sorted using either FACS or magnetic beads. From cysteine to phenylalanine, the CDR3 is 14 amino acids long. Only CDR3 DNA is held: 42 bases, read in frame from base 1. Trimming removed 3 bases from V and 3 bases from J, leaving 11 bases between the germline ends.

The rearranged segments are TRBV12-3 or TRBV12-4 and TRBJ1-1; the D gene cannot be named for sure. This TCR derives from a human donor with aplastic anemia. The sample consisted of sorted CD4+, CD8+, or CD8+CD57+ T cells (not recorded which) from PBMCs. The nucleotide sequence reads TGTGCCAGCAGTTTTGAAAGGGTGGACACTGAAGCTTTCTTT. Translated, this gives CASSFERVDTEAFF.